The source of this T cell receptor (beta chain) is a study of T cells after yellow fever vaccination. Study results and caveats: Repertoires obtained by FACS sorting could include abundant clonotypes that entered as contaminants from the bulk population. The secondary T-cell response peaked on day 5, not day 15, but was weaker. Most primary-vaccination clones reappeared after the booster (approximately 95% CD4, around 88% CD8).

A 5'RACE template-switching step, the method used to make TCR cDNA, added a universal primer site and UMIs. Each CDR3 protein is one row after TCRdb ran MiXCR on the 5' RACE reads. Of some 550,000 distinct CDR3 sequences listed, around 21% are singletons. This clonotype showed up just a few times. Antigen: not known. Trimming took 5 bases from V and 6 from J, leaving 11 bases between them. The CDR3 is made up of 12 amino acids. This TCR was recovered from a man aged 30 to 39 who received the YFV17D yellow fever vaccine. The gene calls are TRBV12-3 or TRBV12-4 and TRBJ2-7; tentative D call: TRBD1 (6 bases). This sample comprised PBMCs, obtained 15 days after the yellow fever booster vaccination. The CDR3 region is CASSPTGREQYF. In DNA form, the CDR3 reads TGTGCCAGCAGTCCTACAGGGCGCGAGCAGTACTTC.